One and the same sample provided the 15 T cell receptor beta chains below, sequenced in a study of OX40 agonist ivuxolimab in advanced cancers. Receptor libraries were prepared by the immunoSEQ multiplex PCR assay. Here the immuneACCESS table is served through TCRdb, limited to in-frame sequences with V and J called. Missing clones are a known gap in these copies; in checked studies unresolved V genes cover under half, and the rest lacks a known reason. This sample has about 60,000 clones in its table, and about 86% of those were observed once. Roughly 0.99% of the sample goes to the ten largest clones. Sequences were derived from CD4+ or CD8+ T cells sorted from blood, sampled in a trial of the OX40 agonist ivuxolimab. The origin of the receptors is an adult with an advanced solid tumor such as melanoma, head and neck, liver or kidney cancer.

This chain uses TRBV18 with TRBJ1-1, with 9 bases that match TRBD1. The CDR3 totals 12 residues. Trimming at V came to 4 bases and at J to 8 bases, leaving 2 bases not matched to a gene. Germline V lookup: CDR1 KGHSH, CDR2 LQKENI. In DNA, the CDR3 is TGTGCCAGCTCACAGGACAGGGGCGAAGCTTTCTTT. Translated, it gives CASSQDRGEAFF.

CDR3: CAISQPLDGHGDTEAFF. The CDR3 coding sequence is TGTGCCATCAGCCAACCTCTGGACGGCCATGGGGACACTGAAGCTTTCTTT. This chain joins TRBV10-3 and TRBJ1-1; D not resolved. Trimming took off 6 bases at V and 3 bases at J, with 23 bases between the two ends. CDR3 length: 17 amino acids. Germline CDR1 is ENHRY and CDR2 is SYGVKD.

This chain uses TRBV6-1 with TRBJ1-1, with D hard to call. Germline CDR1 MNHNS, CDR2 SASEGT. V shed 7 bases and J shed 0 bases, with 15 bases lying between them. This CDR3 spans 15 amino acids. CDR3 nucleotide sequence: TGTGCCAGCATCTTGAACCTCGGCGTGAACACTGAAGCTTTCTTT. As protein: CASILNLGVNTEAFF.

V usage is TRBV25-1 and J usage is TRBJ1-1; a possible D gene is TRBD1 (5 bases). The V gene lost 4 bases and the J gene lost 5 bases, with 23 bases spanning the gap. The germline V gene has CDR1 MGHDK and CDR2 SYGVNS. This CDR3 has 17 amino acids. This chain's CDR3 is CASSGPLGQGEWTEAFF. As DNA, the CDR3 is TGTGCCAGCAGTGGCCCCTTGGGTCAGGGAGAGTGGACTGAAGCTTTCTTT.

CDR3 sequence reads: CASIPRGSSYGYTF. The CDR3, as DNA: TGTGCCAGCATCCCCCGGGGCAGTTCCTATGGCTACACCTTC. The chain couples TRBV6-5 to TRBJ1-2, with a weak D call TRBD1 (5 bases). CDR1 is MNHEY, CDR2 SVGAGI, per germline. This CDR3 spans 14 amino acids. Trimming removed 7 bases from V and 4 bases from J, with 16 bases in between.

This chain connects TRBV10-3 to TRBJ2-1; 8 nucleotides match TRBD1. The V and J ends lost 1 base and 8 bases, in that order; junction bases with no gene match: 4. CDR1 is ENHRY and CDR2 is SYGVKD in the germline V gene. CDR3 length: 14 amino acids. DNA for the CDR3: TGTGCCATCAGTGAGTTCGGGACAGGAGATGAGCAGTTCTTC. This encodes CAISEFGTGDEQFF.

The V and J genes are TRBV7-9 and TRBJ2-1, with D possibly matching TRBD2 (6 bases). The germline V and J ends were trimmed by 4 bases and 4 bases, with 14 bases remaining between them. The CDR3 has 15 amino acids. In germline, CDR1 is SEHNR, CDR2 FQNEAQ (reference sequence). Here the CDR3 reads CASSSAKGGYNEQFF. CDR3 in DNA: TGTGCCAGCAGCTCCGCAAAGGGAGGATACAATGAGCAGTTCTTC.

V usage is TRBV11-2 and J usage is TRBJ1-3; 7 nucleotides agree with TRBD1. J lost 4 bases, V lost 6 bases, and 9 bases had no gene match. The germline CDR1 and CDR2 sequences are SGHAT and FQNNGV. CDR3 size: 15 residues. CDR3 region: CASRRLQGRGNTIYF. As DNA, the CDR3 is TGTGCCAGCAGGAGGTTACAGGGGCGAGGAAACACCATATATTTT.

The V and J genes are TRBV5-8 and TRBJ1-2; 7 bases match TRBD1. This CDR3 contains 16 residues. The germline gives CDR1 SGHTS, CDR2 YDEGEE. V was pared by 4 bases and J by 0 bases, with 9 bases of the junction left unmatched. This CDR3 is CASSPGQARTNYGYTF. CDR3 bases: TGTGCCAGCAGCCCCGGACAGGCCCGAACTAACTATGGCTACACCTTC.

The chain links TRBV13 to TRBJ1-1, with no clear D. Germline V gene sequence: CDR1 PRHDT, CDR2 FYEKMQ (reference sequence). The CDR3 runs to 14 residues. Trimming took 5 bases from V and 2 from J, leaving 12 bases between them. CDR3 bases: TGTGCCAGCAGCATCGGGATCCGAAACACTGAAGCTTTCTTT. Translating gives CASSIGIRNTEAFF.

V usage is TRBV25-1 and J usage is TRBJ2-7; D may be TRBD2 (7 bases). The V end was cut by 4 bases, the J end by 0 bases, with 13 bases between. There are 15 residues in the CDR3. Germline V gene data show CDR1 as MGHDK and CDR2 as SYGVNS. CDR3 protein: CASSGGGGLSYEQYF. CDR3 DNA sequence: TGTGCCAGCAGTGGGGGGGGCGGGCTCTCCTACGAGCAGTACTTC.

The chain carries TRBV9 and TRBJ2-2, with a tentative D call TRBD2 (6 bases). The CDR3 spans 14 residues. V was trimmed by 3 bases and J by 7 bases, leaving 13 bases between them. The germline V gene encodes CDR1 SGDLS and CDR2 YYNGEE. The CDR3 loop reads CASSALGGNGELFF. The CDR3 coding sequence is TGTGCCAGCAGCGCCCTCGGGGGTAACGGGGAGCTGTTTTTT.

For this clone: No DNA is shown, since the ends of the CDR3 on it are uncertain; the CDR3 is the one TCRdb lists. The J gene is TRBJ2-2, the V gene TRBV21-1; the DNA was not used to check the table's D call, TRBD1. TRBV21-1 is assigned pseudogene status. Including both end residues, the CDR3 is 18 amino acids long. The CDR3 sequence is CASSVGQGATGNTGELFF.

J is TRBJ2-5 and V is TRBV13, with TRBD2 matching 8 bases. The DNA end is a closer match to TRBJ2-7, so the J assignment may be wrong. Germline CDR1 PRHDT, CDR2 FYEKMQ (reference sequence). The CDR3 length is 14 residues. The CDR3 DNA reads TGTGCCAGCAGCTTAGCGGGGGGGAGTTACGAGCAGTACTTC. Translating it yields CASSLAGGSYEQYF.

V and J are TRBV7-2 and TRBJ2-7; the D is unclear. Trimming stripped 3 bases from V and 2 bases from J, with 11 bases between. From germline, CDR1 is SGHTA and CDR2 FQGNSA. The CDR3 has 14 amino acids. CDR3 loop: CASSFAGRPYEQYF. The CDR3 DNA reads TGTGCCAGCAGCTTCGCAGGACGGCCCTACGAGCAGTACTTC.